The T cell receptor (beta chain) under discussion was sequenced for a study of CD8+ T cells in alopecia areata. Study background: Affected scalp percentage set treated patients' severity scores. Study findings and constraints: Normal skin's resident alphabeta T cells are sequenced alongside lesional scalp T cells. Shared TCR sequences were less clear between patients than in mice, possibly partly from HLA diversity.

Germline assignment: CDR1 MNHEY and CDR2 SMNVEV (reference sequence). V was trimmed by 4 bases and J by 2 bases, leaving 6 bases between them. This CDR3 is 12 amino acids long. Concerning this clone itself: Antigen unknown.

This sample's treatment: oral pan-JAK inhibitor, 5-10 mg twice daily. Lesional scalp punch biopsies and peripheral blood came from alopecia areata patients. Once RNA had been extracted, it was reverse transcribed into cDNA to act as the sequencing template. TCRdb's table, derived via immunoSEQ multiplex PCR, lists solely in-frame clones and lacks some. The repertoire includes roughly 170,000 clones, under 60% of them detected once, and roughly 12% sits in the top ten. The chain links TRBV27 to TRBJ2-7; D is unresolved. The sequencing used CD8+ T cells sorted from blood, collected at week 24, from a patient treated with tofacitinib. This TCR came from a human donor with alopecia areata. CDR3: CASSSGTYEQYF. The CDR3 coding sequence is TGTGCCAGCAGTTCAGGAACCTACGAGCAGTACTTC.